This TCR beta chain emerged from a study of glioma-infiltrating T cells. About the study: About one million peripheral T cells were targeted at 4.5- to 10-fold coverage.

Study-level results: Patients with low tissue-blood divergence carried a signature set of shared blood CDR3 motifs. Gliomas, especially low-grade, showed above-expected tissue-blood divergence; non-neoplastic patients showed below.

Amplification of TCR alpha and beta CDR3 regions from RNA used iRepertoire nested multiplex PCR. Tissue mRNA or PBMC total RNA, 100-400 ng, went into one-step reverse transcription and amplification. TCRdb used MiXCR to reprocess the multiplex PCR reads, holding one entry per CDR3 protein. The sample lists a few hundred thousand distinct CDR3 sequences; 35% to 45% were seen once. For this clonotype: Its antigen is not known.

The CDR3 length is 12 residues. V was pared by 4 bases and J by 5 bases, with 9 bases between. This receptor was taken from a human donor with low-grade glioma or glioblastoma, undergoing nonglioma brain surgery, or in good health (not recorded which). This rearrangement joins TRBV12-3 or TRBV12-4 to TRBJ2-7; no clear D gene. The sequenced material came from glioma tissue, nonneoplastic brain tissue, or PBMCs (not recorded which). CDR3: CASSSRAHEQYF. DNA of the CDR3: TGTGCCAGCAGTTCCCGAGCGCACGAGCAGTACTTC.